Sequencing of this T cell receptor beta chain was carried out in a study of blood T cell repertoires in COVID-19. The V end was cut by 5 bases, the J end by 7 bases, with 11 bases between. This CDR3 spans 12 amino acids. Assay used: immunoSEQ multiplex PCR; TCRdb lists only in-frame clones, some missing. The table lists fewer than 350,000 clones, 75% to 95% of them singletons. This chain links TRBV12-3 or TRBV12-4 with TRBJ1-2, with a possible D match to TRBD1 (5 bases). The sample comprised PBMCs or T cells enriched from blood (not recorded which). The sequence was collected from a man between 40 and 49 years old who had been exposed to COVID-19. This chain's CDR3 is CASSPGSFGYTF. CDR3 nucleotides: TGTGCCAGCAGTCCAGGGTCGTTTGGCTACACCTTC.